Listed below are T cell receptor beta chains from one sample, sequenced in a study of blood T cell repertoires in COVID-19. The data were produced by immunoSEQ multiplex PCR, yet TCRdb's version contains in-frame clones alone and is incomplete. Of about 130,000 clones listed, about four fifths are singletons. The source material was peripheral blood. The receptors originated from a woman aged 55 to 70 with acute or convalescent COVID-19. CDR3s include the opening cysteine and the closing phenylalanine or tryptophan. A D gene is named only where the DNA matches it firmly. The listing skips clone size in some rows; elsewhere it reads once, few, many or a size class.

>TRBV4-1|NA|TRBJ2-2|TRBD2
TGCGCCAGCAGCCCCCGCGGGGGGATCGACGGCGGGGAGCTGTTTTTT
CASSPRGGIDGGELFF
>TRBV5-5|NA|TRBJ2-5|TRBD2
TGTGCCAGCAGCTTAGGACTAGCAAAAGAGACCCAGTACTTC
CASSLGLAKETQYF
>TRBV10-2|NA|TRBJ1-1|TRBD1
TGCGCCAGCATCACAGGGGGAATGAACACTGAAGCTTTCTTT
CASITGGMNTEAFF
>TRBV7-3|NA|TRBJ1-4|TRBD1
TGTGCCGGGAAAACCGGGACAGGGGCAACTAATGAAAAACTGTTTTTT
CAGKTGTGATNEKLFF
>TRBV27|NA|TRBJ2-3|NA
TGTGCCAGCAGTTTCGGACAGACGAACACAGATACGCAGTATTTT
CASSFGQTNTDTQYF
>TRBV5-1|NA|TRBJ2-7|TRBD1
TGCGCCAGCAGCTTGGCCGGGGGACAGGGCTACGAGCAGTACTTC
CASSLAGGQGYEQYF
>TRBV7-9|NA|TRBJ1-6|NA
TGTGCCAGCACCTTAGGCACCACAAATTCACCCCTCCACTTT
CASTLGTTNSPLHF
>TRBV12-5|NA|TRBJ1-3|NA
TGTGCTAGTGGGCGGGACCCCCGTTCGGGAAACACCATATATTTT
CASGRDPRSGNTIYF
>TRBV12-3/TRBV12-4|NA|TRBJ1-1|NA
TGTGCCAGCAGTTTAAGAGGTTACACTGAAGCTTTCTTT
CASSLRGYTEAFF
>TRBV30|NA|TRBJ2-2|NA
TGTGCCTGGAGTGCCGGGACGGGGGTCACCGGGGAGCTGTTTTTT
CAWSAGTGVTGELFF
>TRBV29-1|NA|TRBJ1-2|NA
TGCAGCGTTGAAGATCAGGAGGGTGGCTACACCTTC
CSVEDQEGGYTF
>TRBV19|NA|TRBJ2-5|TRBD2
TGTGCCACCCGAATTAGCGGGGGGAAAGAGACCCAGTACTTC
CATRISGGKETQYF
>TRBV29-1|NA|TRBJ1-1|NA
TGCAGCGTTGCGAAGGTGGGAGGTCTGGCTGAAGCTTTCTTT
CSVAKVGGLAEAFF
>TRBV5-1|NA|TRBJ1-6|NA
TGCGCCACCAATAATTCACCCCTCCACTTT
CATNNSPLHF
>TRBV24-1|few|TRBJ1-5|NA
TGTGCCACCAGTCCCGGGGATGCCAATCAGCCCCAGCATTTT
CATSPGDANQPQHF
>TRBV6-6|NA|TRBJ1-5|NA
TGTGCCACCCGACAGGTTGGGGAAACTCAGCCCCAGCATTTT
CATRQVGETQPQHF
>TRBV6-5|NA|TRBJ1-1|NA
TGTGCCAGCCAAATTACGGGTGACACTGAAGCTTTCTTT
CASQITGDTEAFF
>TRBV19|once|TRBJ1-5|NA
TGTGCCAGCTACAGGGTTTGCAATCAGCCCCAGCATTTT
CASYRVCNQPQHF
>TRBV27|NA|TRBJ2-5|NA
TGTGCCAGCAGCTCTCTACAAAGACAGGCCCGAGAGACCCAGTACTTC
CASSSLQRQARETQYF
>TRBV3-1/TRBV3-2|once|TRBJ1-2|NA
TGTGCCAGCAGCCAAGATTTCGGGGGAAAGACCTTC
CASSQDFGGKTF
>TRBV9|NA|TRBJ2-1|TRBD2
TGTGCCAGCAGTCGGGCGGGGGGGAATCGAAATGAGCAGTTCTTC
CASSRAGGNRNEQFF
>TRBV2|NA|TRBJ2-7|TRBD1
TGTGCCAGCACCGACGGCGGACAGGGCGGGTGGGAGCAGTACTTC
CASTDGGQGGWEQYF
>TRBV5-6|NA|TRBJ1-2|NA
TGTGCCAGCAGCTTGGAGGCAGGGTACGGCTATGGCTACACCTTC
CASSLEAGYGYGYTF
>TRBV5-6|few|TRBJ1-2|NA
TGTGCCAGCAGCTTGGCCCGGGGGGTTGGTGGCTACACCTTC
CASSLARGVGGYTF
>TRBV5-1|once|TRBJ1-1|NA
TGCGCCAGCAGCCTGGAGGAGGGTCTGGCTTTCTTT
CASSLEEGLAFF
>TRBV6-5|NA|TRBJ2-7|NA
TGTGCCAGCAGCCGAGGAGTCGGAATCTCCTACGAGCAGTACTTC
CASSRGVGISYEQYF
>TRBV6-6|NA|TRBJ1-3|NA
TGTGCCAGCAGCCAGGGGTTAGGAAACACCATATATTTT
CASSQGLGNTIYF
>TRBV2|NA|TRBJ1-1|TRBD1
TGTGCCAGCGTACAGGGGGCTCAGAGGAACACTGAAGCTTTCTTT
CASVQGAQRNTEAFF
>TRBV11-2|NA|TRBJ1-1|TRBD1
TGTGCCAGCAGCTTTGGGGGGACAGGGATTGAAGCTTTCTTT
CASSFGGTGIEAFF
>TRBV2|few|TRBJ1-4|TRBD1
TGTGCCAGCAGTCGTACGGGGGACAGGGATGAAAAACTGTTTTTT
CASSRTGDRDEKLFF
>TRBV18|once|TRBJ1-5|NA
TGTGCCAGCTCACCAAGTCAGTACCCAGGGAGCAATCAGCCCCAGCATTTT
CASSPSQYPGSNQPQHF
>TRBV18|few|TRBJ1-1|NA
TGTGCCAGCTCACCTCTGGCAGGGGAGGGAACTGAAGCTTTCTTT
CASSPLAGEGTEAFF
>TRBV30|NA|TRBJ1-4|NA
TGTGCCTTCTCCAAGGGGGAAAAACTGTTTTTT
CAFSKGEKLFF
>TRBV5-4|NA|TRBJ2-2|NA
TGTGCCAGCAGCTTTCGGGGGACGAACACCGGGGAGCTGTTTTTT
CASSFRGTNTGELFF
>TRBV27|once|TRBJ1-5|NA
TGTGCCAGCAGTTTAGGGGCCGGTGGCCGAAATCAGCCCCAGCATTTT
CASSLGAGGRNQPQHF
>TRBV4-1|NA|TRBJ1-1|NA
TGCGCCAGCAGCCAAGTTCGAGGGGGTTCGGGTACTGAAGCTTTCTTT
CASSQVRGGSGTEAFF
>TRBV2|few|TRBJ1-4|TRBD1
TGTGCCAGCAGTGAAGAAATTTCAGGGGGCGCGGGGGAAAAACTGTTTTTT
CASSEEISGGAGEKLFF
>TRBV7-6|NA|TRBJ2-5|TRBD2
TGTGCCAGCAGGGATACAGCGGGGGGGATACAAGAGACCCAGTACTTC
CASRDTAGGIQETQYF